This T cell receptor (beta chain) emerged from a study of blood T cell repertoires in COVID-19. In the source study's methods: The authors estimated nucleated cell counts from reference gene primer amplification. The assay was immunoSEQ multiplex PCR, and TCRdb's table has in-frame clones only and misses some. V, J and clone size were drawn from that table, and D and trimming were deduced from the DNA. The table includes 88,000 or so clones, around nine tenths detected once. Looked up from germline, CDR1 is LGHDT and CDR2 is YNNKEL (reference sequence). The CDR3 consists of 15 residues. V was cut by 3 bases and J by 4 bases, with 12 bases left in between.

This receptor was obtained from a man aged 50-60 years with acute or convalescent COVID-19. The chain is built from TRBV3-1 (or the pseudogene TRBV3-2) and TRBJ2-2; no clear D gene. The specimen sequenced was peripheral blood. Here the CDR3 reads CASSQLATRTGELFF. CDR3 nucleotides: TGTGCCAGCAGCCAGCTTGCTACCCGCACCGGGGAGCTGTTTTTT.